What follows are 4 T cell receptor beta chains derived from one specimen sequenced in a study of CD4+ T cells in melanoma. Sequenced by immunoSEQ multiplex PCR; TCRdb stores in-frame clones only, minus some. The sample records roughly 50,000 clones, 80% to 90% being singletons. The sample was peripheral blood. The receptor source for this set is a human donor with melanoma.

The chain employs TRBV6-5 and TRBJ1-5; 7 nucleotides agree with TRBD1. Germline V gene data show CDR1 as MNHEY and CDR2 as SVGAGI. The CDR3 totals 13 residues. V shed 7 bases, J shed 5 bases, and the junction held 5 bases outside the gene matches. The CDR3 DNA is TGTGCCAGCAAGCGGGACAGATATCAGCCCCAGCATTTT. Residues: CASKRDRYQPQHF.

This clone has a single count. The gene calls are TRBV15 and TRBJ2-1, with D unclear. The V end was cut by 5 bases, the J end by 5 bases, with 7 bases between. Germline V gene lookup returns CDR1 LNHNV and CDR2 YYDKDF (reference sequence). The CDR3 covers 12 residues. The CDR3 region has the DNA TGTGCCACCAGCTTCGTAGACAATGAGCAGTTCTTC. Translation gives CATSFVDNEQFF. Together with reference TRBV15 and TRBJ2-1, the CDR3 gives the full variable domain: DAMVIQNPRYQVTQFGKPVTLSCSQTLNHNVMYWYQQKSSQAPKLLFHYYDKDFNNEADTPDNFQSRRPNTSFCFLDIRSPGLGDTAMYLCATSFVDNEQFFGPGTRLTVL.

This clone was detected only once. This chain uses TRBV6-5 with TRBJ1-6, with TRBD1 as a possible D gene (6 bases). The CDR3 is 15 amino acids. Trimming took 6 bases from V and 0 from J, leaving 9 bases between them. CDR1 and CDR2 from the germline V gene are MNHEY and SVGAGI. For the CDR3, the DNA is TGTGCCAGCAGGGAGGACAGCTCCTATAATTCACCCCTCCACTTT. It yields the protein CASREDSSYNSPLHF.

This clone was seen a handful of times. The V call is TRBV2, the J call TRBJ2-3; the D is unclear. There are 13 residues in the CDR3. The germline gives CDR1 SNHLY, CDR2 FYNNEI. With 6 bases removed from V and 0 bases from J, the gap between germline ends came to 7 bases. In nucleotides, the CDR3 is TGTGCCAGCAGCCAAGACAGCACAGATACGCAGTATTTT. Translated, it gives CASSQDSTDTQYF.